The entry below gives a single T cell receptor (beta chain) sequence along with its context. The same CDR3 also results from other DNA sequences found in this sample. These data belong to a study of OX40 agonist ivuxolimab in advanced cancers. The protocol was immunoSEQ multiplex PCR, while the TCRdb copy is restricted to in-frame clones and leaves out a portion. The table lists 8,500 to 14,000 clones, 70% to 80% of them singletons, with approximately 16% in the top ten. This CDR3 region has 19 residues. With 4 bases clipped from V and 5 bases from J, the junction kept 18 bases outside the gene matches. Germline V gene data show CDR1 as SEHNR and CDR2 as FQNEAQ (reference sequence).

This specimen was CD4+ or CD8+ T cells sorted from blood, taken in a trial of the OX40 agonist ivuxolimab. This TCR came from an adult with an advanced solid tumor such as melanoma, head and neck, liver or kidney cancer. The gene calls are TRBV7-9 and TRBJ2-2, with 8 bases identical to TRBD2. The CDR3: CASSSTALSGASGTGELFF. The CDR3 nucleotides read TGTGCCAGCAGCTCCACAGCCCTAAGTGGAGCTAGCGGGACCGGGGAGCTGTTTTTT.